This T cell receptor beta chain was found in a study of T cell responses to AZD1222 COVID-19 vaccine. Overall study: The analysis combined second doses at about 4 or about 12 weeks.

Note on this clone: Antigen specificity is unknown.

Study-level findings and limits: The study identified only five or six AZD1222 recipients as seropositive at baseline. Spike-wide vaccine-associated CD4 TCRs dominated at 160-218 and 743-854.

Sequenced by immunoSEQ multiplex PCR; TCRdb stores in-frame clones only, minus some. The sample carries about 120,000 clones, about nine tenths recorded once. J lost 5 bases, V lost 3 bases, and 5 bases had no gene match. CDR1 and CDR2 (germline): KGHSY, FQNENV. This CDR3 is 16 amino acids long. The V and J genes are TRBV16 and TRBJ1-3; TRBD1 aligns across 12 bases. The source was peripheral blood, collected on day 0 of AZD1222 vaccination. The clonotype was recovered from an adult in good health. DNA for the CDR3: TGTGCCAGCAGCCACACGGGACAGGGGGCAAGAAACACCATATATTTT. This translates into CASSHTGQGARNTIYF.